This passage covers 21 T cell receptor beta chains from one sample sequenced in a study of a mutant IDH1 vaccine in newly diagnosed glioma. These receptors' antigens are unknown. Time point given: week 35, safety follow-up. Vaccinated patients received 300 ug of mutant IDH1 20-mer peptide per dose, with topical imiquimod. Data came from immunoSEQ multiplex PCR; TCRdb stores just in-frame clones and leaves some out. This sample has over 25,000 clones, with around 77% found just once. The input for sequencing was PBMCs, taken from a glioma patient whose treatment included an IDH1 peptide vaccine. These receptors came from a woman aged 30 to 39 with glioma. Some clones in this sample may be carry-over from other donors' samples.

The chain joins TRBV11-2 to TRBJ1-1; TRBD1 might be the D (5 bases). Germline V gives CDR1 SGHAT, CDR2 FQNNGV. The V and J ends lost 0 bases and 3 bases respectively, with 11 bases between them. The CDR3 is made up of 15 amino acids. CDR3 amino acids: CASSLEPGRDTEAFF. DNA for the CDR3: TGTGCCAGCAGCTTAGAACCAGGGAGGGACACTGAAGCTTTCTTT.

The chain recombines TRBV7-2 with TRBJ2-7, with a tentative D call TRBD2 (5 bases). This CDR3 region has 15 residues. Trimming pared 5 bases from V and 0 bases from J, leaving 14 bases between. Germline lookup yields CDR1 SGHTA and CDR2 FQGNSA. CDR3 amino acids: CASSQPGKSSYEQYF. CDR3 bases: TGTGCCAGCAGCCAGCCCGGGAAGAGCTCCTACGAGCAGTACTTC.

The J gene is TRBJ1-2, the V gene TRBV5-1; weak D call: TRBD1 (6 bases). Germline V CDR1 and CDR2: SGHRS, YFSETQ. V was cut by 0 bases and J by 6 bases, with 12 bases left in between. The CDR3 extends over 14 amino acids. In DNA, the CDR3 is TGCGCCAGCAGCTTGGCCCAACCAGGGGATGGCTACACCTTC. Translated: CASSLAQPGDGYTF.

The chain has TRBV19 and TRBJ1-2; no reliable D call. CDR3 length: 14 residues. CDR1 and CDR2 (germline): LNHDA, SQIVND (reference sequence). Deletions cut 6 bases from V and 4 bases from J, with 15 bases between. In nucleotides, the CDR3 is TGTGCCAGTAGCCCGGAATTAACTTCCTATGGCTACACCTTC. As protein: CASSPELTSYGYTF.

The chain carries TRBV19 and TRBJ2-7; perhaps D is TRBD1 or TRBD2 (5 bases each). The CDR3 totals 15 residues. V lost 4 bases to trimming and J lost 3 bases, with 16 bases between them. CDR1 is LNHDA, CDR2 SQIVND, per germline (reference sequence). The CDR3 nucleotides are TGTGCCAGTAGTAGCCCCCGGGACGGATACTACGAGCAGTACTTC. Residues: CASSSPRDGYYEQYF.

The rearrangement joins TRBV5-4 to TRBJ2-5; D may be TRBD1 or TRBD2 (6 bases each). The CDR3 length is 15 residues. Germline V CDR1 and CDR2: SGHNT, YYREEE (reference sequence). The V end was cut by 0 bases, the J end by 5 bases, with 14 bases between. CDR3 nucleotide sequence: TGTGCCAGCAGCTTGGGGGCAGGGGAGGTGGAGACCCAGTACTTC. This encodes CASSLGAGEVETQYF.

The chain couples TRBV18 to TRBJ2-1; 7 positions match TRBD2. In germline, CDR1 is KGHSH, CDR2 LQKENI. The CDR3 is 15 amino acids. The V and J ends lost 1 base and 2 bases, in that order; junction bases with no gene match: 2. CDR3 sequence reads: CASSPRGGAYNEQFF. CDR3 DNA sequence: TGTGCCAGCTCACCACGGGGGGGGGCCTACAATGAGCAGTTCTTC.

The genes are TRBV7-8 and TRBJ2-2, with 7 positions matching TRBD2. The CDR3 loop spans 16 amino acids. Germline V gene lookup returns CDR1 SGHVS and CDR2 FQNEAQ. V was clipped by 5 bases and J by 3 bases; unmatched bases: 9. The CDR3 protein is CASSQKARGDTGELFF. The DNA of the CDR3 is TGTGCCAGCAGCCAGAAGGCCCGGGGGGACACCGGGGAGCTGTTTTTT.

The chain combines TRBV9 with TRBJ2-7; TRBD1 agrees at 11 bases. The ends lost 0 bases at V and 7 bases at J; junction bases unmatched: 6. From germline, CDR1 is SGDLS and CDR2 YYNGEE. The CDR3 extends over 15 amino acids. The CDR3 here is CASSVEGTGGREQYF. CDR3 sequence (DNA): TGTGCCAGCAGCGTAGAAGGGACAGGGGGGCGGGAGCAGTACTTC. The full variable domain, completed using reference TRBV9 and TRBJ2-7, is DSGVTQTPKHLITATGQRVTLRCSPRSGDLSVYWYQQSLDQGLQFLIQYYNGEERAKGNILERFSAQQFPDLHSELNLSSLELGDSALYFCASSVEGTGGREQYFGPGTRLTVT.

The gene calls are TRBV30 and TRBJ2-5; D gene uncertain. Per germline, CDR1 GTSNPN and CDR2 SVGIG (reference sequence). V lost 4 bases and J 4 bases, leaving 19 bases between the germline ends. The CDR3 spans 15 residues. As DNA, the CDR3 is TGTGCCTGGAATGATGGCAGGATATTTGGAGAGACCCAGTACTTC. Its protein product is CAWNDGRIFGETQYF.

The chain employs TRBV7-3 and TRBJ2-2; the D call may be TRBD1 or TRBD2 (6 bases each). The V gene lost 5 bases and the J gene lost 10 bases, with 17 bases spanning the gap. Germline CDR1 is SGHTA and CDR2 is FQGTGA. The CDR3 covers 14 residues. In DNA form, the CDR3 reads TGTGCCAGCAGCGGGGGAACTAGGGGGGTGGAGCTGTTTTTT. Residues: CASSGGTRGVELFF.

This clone is a singleton in its sample. V gene TRBV6-6 combines with J gene TRBJ2-7; 9 bases match TRBD1. CDR1 MNHNY and CDR2 SVGAGI come from the germline V gene (reference sequence). V trimming: 4 bases; J trimming: 5 bases; junction bases outside the gene matches: 12. There are 16 residues in the CDR3. The chain's CDR3 is CASSSPTGGGKNEQYF. Here the CDR3 DNA reads TGTGCCAGCAGTTCCCCGACAGGGGGAGGCAAAAACGAGCAGTACTTC.

V and J are TRBV18 and TRBJ2-7; no clear D. V was shortened by 0 bases and J by 2 bases, with 5 bases between the two germline ends. Germline V CDR1 and CDR2: KGHSH, LQKENI. The CDR3 loop spans 13 amino acids. CDR3 loop: CASSPPVTYEQYF. CDR3 bases: TGTGCCAGCTCACCACCAGTAACCTACGAGCAGTACTTC.

The chain couples TRBV2 to TRBJ1-5; D may be TRBD1 (6 bases). The V gene's germline CDR1 is SNHLY and CDR2 FYNNEI. CDR3 length equals 20 residues. V was pared by 1 base and J by 2 bases, with 24 bases between. CDR3 amino acids: CASSEEGGRAGKNGNQPQHF. DNA of the CDR3: TGTGCCAGCAGTGAAGAAGGGGGTAGGGCAGGGAAGAACGGCAATCAGCCCCAGCATTTT.

In this sample, this clone is medium-sized. The chain uses TRBV19 and TRBJ2-3; 10 bases are shared with TRBD2. Germline CDR1 is LNHDA and CDR2 is SQIVND (reference sequence). This CDR3 spans 15 amino acids. Trimming cost V 2 bases and J 2 bases; bases outside gene matches: 1. Here the CDR3 DNA reads TGTGCCAGTAGTATAACTAGCGGGGACACAGATACGCAGTATTTT. Translation gives CASSITSGDTDTQYF.

The CDR3 bases are TGTGCCTGGAGTCCCATACAGGCGCTGAGCACTGAAGCTTTCTTT. It specifies CAWSPIQALSTEAFF. The V and J genes are TRBV30 and TRBJ1-1, with TRBD1 as a possible D gene (5 bases). CDR1 is GTSNPN, CDR2 SVGIG, per germline (reference sequence). The ends were cut back, 2 bases at V and 4 bases at J, with 17 bases in the middle. The CDR3 spans 15 residues.

The rearrangement joins TRBV6-6 to TRBJ1-5; 7 bases map to TRBD1. This CDR3 contains 13 residues. After removal of 8 bases from V and 5 bases from J, the junction contained 6 bases not matched to a gene. Germline CDR1 MNHNY, CDR2 SVGAGI (reference sequence). The DNA for the CDR3 is TGTGCCAGCTGGCGGGACAGCTATCAGCCCCAGCATTTT. Encoded protein: CASWRDSYQPQHF.

The V gene is TRBV6-5, the J gene TRBJ2-7; tentatively, D is TRBD1 (6 bases). V was trimmed by 2 bases and J by 3 bases, leaving 17 bases between them. The CDR3 spans 16 residues. Germline V gives CDR1 MNHEY, CDR2 SVGAGI. CDR3 nucleotide sequence: TGTGCCAGCAGTTACCAACAGGGCTGGGACCTCTACGAGCAGTACTTC. Protein: CASSYQQGWDLYEQYF.

Points on this clone: Compared with germline, one end of the junction differs, possibly owing to a read error. The chain has TRBV29-1 and TRBJ1-1; D is undetermined. CDR3 length equals 11 residues. CDR1 is SQVTM and CDR2 is ANQGSEA in the germline V gene. CDR3 in amino acids: CSVEAGGLGIF. The CDR3 nucleotides read TGCAGCGTTGAGGCGGGCGGGCTAGGGATCTTT. Using reference TRBV29-1 and TRBJ1-1 for the parts outside the CDR3, the full variable domain is SAVISQKPSRDICQRGTSLTIQCQVDSQVTMMFWYRQQPGQSLTLIATANQGSEATYESGFVIDKFPISRPNLTFSTLTVSNMSPEDSSIYLCSVEAGGLGIFGQGTRLTVV.

CDR3 DNA sequence: TGTGCCAGTAGTGACCCCGGGACACCTAAAAAAGAGACCCAGTACTTC. This codes for CASSDPGTPKKETQYF. The chain uses TRBV19 and TRBJ2-5, with D perhaps TRBD1 (6 bases). Trimming took 5 bases from V and 3 from J, leaving 19 bases between them. This CDR3 is built from 16 residues. The V gene's germline CDR1 is LNHDA and CDR2 SQIVND (reference sequence).

V gene TRBV10-2 combines with J gene TRBJ1-1, with D unresolved. CDR3 length: 13 residues. The V gene lost 5 bases and the J gene lost 6 bases, with 13 bases spanning the gap. Germline-derived CDR1 and CDR2 are WSHSY and SAAADI. The CDR3 sequence: CASSSLVLSEAFF. The CDR3, as DNA: TGCGCCAGCAGTTCTCTGGTCCTTTCTGAAGCTTTCTTT.